The present T cell receptor beta chain was sequenced within a study of shared clonotypes between healthy human individuals. Germline values: CDR1 MNHEY, CDR2 SMNVEV (reference sequence). This CDR3 has 13 amino acids. In this sample, this clone turned up once. The repertoire was sequenced with immunoSEQ multiplex PCR; TCRdb's copy has only in-frame clones and lacks some. The sample yields about 560,000 clones, around 78% seen once. The sequencing input was PBMCs. This clonotype was obtained from a woman aged 40 to 50 in good health. Some clones in this sample may be carry-over from other donors' samples. The chain combines TRBV27 with TRBJ2-5; the D is unclear. The DNA end favors TRBJ2-7, so the J call may be wrong. CDR3 sequence: CASRPRTGHEQYF. In nucleotides, the CDR3 is TGTGCCAGCAGACCAAGGACCGGGCACGAGCAGTACTTC.